This TCR beta chain was identified during a study of cytomegalovirus exposure and HLA in healthy donors. Turning to the study itself: The use of the same platform for the 130 or so validation repertoires and the 650 to 850 first-cohort repertoires was reported by a later analysis.

Whole-study results and caveats: In vitro checks showed that a few CMV-associated chains really do target CMV antigens. Some TCR beta chains (more than 150 of them) were listed as cytomegalovirus-associated. Most TCRs appeared rarely, but some public TCRs recurred in many donors.

Note on this clone: Its cognate antigen is unknown.

The V gene's germline CDR1 is LGHNA and CDR2 YSLEER. This CDR3 is built from 18 residues. Trimming took 1 base from V and 5 from J, leaving 21 bases between them. The protocol was immunoSEQ multiplex PCR, while the TCRdb copy is restricted to in-frame clones and leaves out a portion. The table has about 250,000 clones, more than 75% seen once; the top ten hold approximately 12%. The chain couples TRBV4-3 to TRBJ2-1; no clear D gene. The TCR originated in a young man in good health and CMV-seropositive. The sequenced sample consisted of PBMCs. DNA of the CDR3: TGCGCCAGCAGCCAAGGGGTTAGGGCAGGAGTGGGTGACAATGAGCAGTTCTTC. Its protein product is CASSQGVRAGVGDNEQFF.